These T cell receptor beta chains were read from a single sample in a study of T cell repertoires in cytomegalovirus infection. What these receptors recognize is not known. MiXCR, applied by TCRdb to the reads, yields one record per CDR3 protein. The top ten clones hold over 10% of a sample with 650,000 to 900,000 distinct CDR3 sequences, less than 35% of them seen once. The sample was cultured CD8+ T cells from PBMCs, taken from culture after CMV antigen stimulation. All receptors come from a human donor in good health (CMV status not recorded). Some clones in this sample may be carry-over from other donors' samples. Both conserved end residues are part of each CDR3. D genes are given only for firm matches. Rows give clone size only sometimes, using once, few, many, or a class for an expanded clone.

clone_size	v_call	j_call	d_call	cdr3_nt	cdr3_aa
many	TRBV27	TRBJ1-1	TRBD1	TGTGCCAGCAGTCCCGGGACAGAGAACACTGAAGCTTTCTTT	CASSPGTENTEAFF
few	TRBV7-9	TRBJ1-2	-	TGTGCCAGCAGCTTAGTCGGCCGCTATGGCTACACCTTC	CASSLVGRYGYTF
few	TRBV12-3/TRBV12-4	TRBJ2-2	TRBD1	TGTGCCAGCAGGCCAACAGGGGGGAGGTGGGGGCTGTTTTTT	CASRPTGGRWGLFF
many	TRBV7-3	TRBJ2-3	TRBD2	TGTGCCAGCAGCGATGGACTAGCGGGGAGCACAGATACGCAGTATTTT	CASSDGLAGSTDTQYF
many	TRBV7-2	TRBJ1-2	-	TGTGCCAGCAGCTTAGATCCGGGACGGTACTATGGCTACACCTTC	CASSLDPGRYYGYTF
few	TRBV7-9	TRBJ1-2	TRBD1	TGTGCCAGCAGCCTGGGACAGGGGCTCGGTGGCTACACCTTC	CASSLGQGLGGYTF
many	TRBV3-1	TRBJ2-1	TRBD2	TGTGCCAGCAGCCAAGCGGGGGGGCCATCCGATGAGCAGTTCTTC	CASSQAGGPSDEQFF
-	TRBV27	TRBJ1-1	-	TGTGCCAGCAGTTCCCCCGGCTGCTGGACCACTGAAGCTTTCTTT	CASSSPGCWTTEAFF
few	TRBV7-9	TRBJ1-1	-	TGTGCCGGGATGTCCTTCGGAGGGTATCAGGATGAAGCTTTCTTT	CAGMSFGGYQDEAFF
few	TRBV6-2/TRBV6-3	TRBJ2-1	TRBD1	TGTGCCAGCATATCCGGGACAGATGTTGGGCAGTTCTTC	CASISGTDVGQFF
-	TRBV4-1	TRBJ1-5	-	TGCGCCAGCAGCCTCGGAGTAGGGGCGGGACAGCCCCAGCATTTT	CASSLGVGAGQPQHF
once	TRBV2	TRBJ2-7	-	TGTGCCAGCACAGTGAGCTCCTCCTACGAGCAGTACTTC	CASTVSSSYEQYF
few	TRBV6-5	TRBJ2-6	-	TGTGCCAGCAGTTACGACAGCATCTCTGGAGGGGCCAACGTCCTGACTTTC	CASSYDSISGGANVLTF
-	TRBV4-1	TRBJ1-4	-	TGCGCCAGCAGCCAACAGAATCATCTGCAGGGAGGTGAAAAACTGTTTTTT	CASSQQNHLQGGEKLFF
few	TRBV27	TRBJ1-2	-	TGTGCCACCCTTGACAGAAGCAACTATGGCTACACCTTC	CATLDRSNYGYTF
-	TRBV10-3	TRBJ2-1	-	TGTGCCATCTCCCTAGGGAATGAGCAGTTCTTC	CAISLGNEQFF
-	TRBV15	TRBJ2-7	-	TGTGCCACCAGCAGAGATCCGACAGTCTTCCCCTACGAGCAGTACTTC	CATSRDPTVFPYEQYF
-	TRBV28	TRBJ1-5	TRBD1	TGTGCCAGCAGCTACTGGACAGGTTTAAGAAGCAATCAGCCCCAGCATTTT	CASSYWTGLRSNQPQHF
-	TRBV7-6	TRBJ2-3	TRBD1	TGTGCCAGCAGCCGGGACAGGGAAGGAGGGACAGATACGCAGTATTTT	CASSRDREGGTDTQYF
many	TRBV7-2	TRBJ1-6	TRBD1	TGTGCCAGCAGCGACGAGGGGACAGTCAAGGGTTCACCCCTCCACTTT	CASSDEGTVKGSPLHF
-	TRBV28	TRBJ1-1	-	TGTGCCAGCAGCTCATATCCAGCGGGCAGGGGGAACACTGAAGCTTTCTTT	CASSSYPAGRGNTEAFF
-	TRBV6-1	TRBJ2-7	-	TGTGCCAGCCGGGACGGTCGAGGGATAGACCAGTACTTC	CASRDGRGIDQYF
few	TRBV6-5	TRBJ2-7	TRBD2	TGTGCCAGCAGTTACTCGAAAACTAGCGGGGAGTACGAGCAGTACTTC	CASSYSKTSGEYEQYF
-	TRBV15	TRBJ1-1	-	TGTGCCACCAGCAGAGTTACCGGGAACACTGAAGCTTTCTTT	CATSRVTGNTEAFF
-	TRBV7-9	TRBJ1-2	-	TGTGCCAGCAGCTCCTCCCTCTATGGCTACACCTTC	CASSSSLYGYTF
few	TRBV6-1	TRBJ1-5	-	TGTGCCAGCAGTGAAGCGCCCGGGCGCGCTCAGCCCCAGCATTTT	CASSEAPGRAQPQHF
many	TRBV7-9	TRBJ1-1	TRBD1	TGTGCCAGCAGCCTCCCGGGACAGGGTGAAGCTTTCTTT	CASSLPGQGEAFF
many	TRBV7-8	TRBJ1-1	TRBD1	TGTGCCAGCAGCTCACAGGGGGCCCGAGCTTTCTTT	CASSSQGARAFF
-	TRBV6-5	TRBJ1-1	-	TGTGCCAGCAGTTACACACAGGGGAACACTGAAGCTTTCTTT	CASSYTQGNTEAFF
-	TRBV6-1	TRBJ2-1	-	TGTGCCAGCAGTGATTGGACGGCCTACAATGAGCAGTTCTTC	CASSDWTAYNEQFF
many	TRBV7-2	TRBJ1-4	-	TGTGCCAGCAGCTTAGCGAGGACAACTAATGAAAAACTGTTTTTT	CASSLARTTNEKLFF
few	TRBV15	TRBJ1-5	-	TGTGCCACCAGCAGAGATTCGGGGAGGGGTGGGAGTCAGCCCCAGCATTTT	CATSRDSGRGGSQPQHF
-	TRBV7-6	TRBJ1-6	-	TGTGCCAGCAGCTTAGCACAGGGCTCCTATAATTCACCCCTCCACTTT	CASSLAQGSYNSPLHF
-	TRBV7-9	TRBJ2-7	-	TGTGCCAGCAGCCCCACCCAGGGATACTCCTACGAGCAGTACTTC	CASSPTQGYSYEQYF
-	TRBV7-9	TRBJ2-5	TRBD2	TGTGCCAGCAGCGCCTGGACTAGCGGGCAAGAGACCCAGTACTTC	CASSAWTSGQETQYF
few	TRBV3-1	TRBJ2-1	-	TGTGCCAGCACCCAAGACAGGAGGGGATACAATGAGCAGTTCTTC	CASTQDRRGYNEQFF
-	TRBV19	TRBJ2-1	TRBD1	TGTGCCAGTAGTCCGACAGGGTCTCTATACAATGAGCAGTTCTTC	CASSPTGSLYNEQFF
many	TRBV7-3	TRBJ2-3	-	TGTGCCAGCAGCCAGCAGGGGTCAGATACGCAGTATTTT	CASSQQGSDTQYF